The 14 T cell receptor beta chains below all came from one sample that was sequenced in a study of cytomegalovirus exposure and HLA in healthy donors. PCR used 60 Vbeta primers and 13 Jbeta primers. Assay: immunoSEQ multiplex PCR; the TCRdb copy retains only in-frame clones and omits some. The sample shows around 94,000 clones, 65% to 85% of them seen only once. Sequenced input: PBMCs. Receptors were obtained from a man younger than 30 in good health and CMV-seronegative.

This chain joins TRBV28 and TRBJ1-2; 7 nucleotides agree with TRBD1. With V trimmed by 4 bases and J by 2 bases, 7 bases remained unmatched. Germline CDR1 MDHEN, CDR2 SYDVKM. The CDR3 totals 15 residues. Here the CDR3 reads CASSSIIQGNYGYTF. The CDR3 bases are TGTGCCAGCAGTTCTATCATACAGGGGAACTATGGCTACACCTTC.

This clone was recorded once. The chain joins TRBV29-1 to TRBJ1-3; D unresolved. This CDR3 has 12 residues. Germline lookup yields CDR1 SQVTM and CDR2 ANQGSEA. Trimming stripped 4 bases from V and 1 base from J, with 5 bases between. The CDR3 spells CSVVQSGNTIYF. CDR3 DNA sequence: TGCAGCGTTGTTCAGTCTGGAAACACCATATATTTT. Using reference TRBV29-1 and TRBJ1-3 for the parts outside the CDR3, the full variable domain is SAVISQKPSRDICQRGTSLTIQCQVDSQVTMMFWYRQQPGQSLTLIATANQGSEATYESGFVIDKFPISRPNLTFSTLTVSNMSPEDSSIYLCSVVQSGNTIYFGEGSWLTVV.

In DNA, the CDR3 is TGTGCCAGCAGCCTGGTCCGGGCCTACAATGAGCAGTTCTTC. Translated: CASSLVRAYNEQFF. This chain links TRBV7-2 with TRBJ2-1; D not certain. Germline CDR1 SGHTA, CDR2 FQGNSA. With 5 bases removed from V and 2 bases from J, the gap between germline ends came to 10 bases. The CDR3 length is 14 residues.

This clone was found once. The chain couples TRBV29-1 to TRBJ1-1; 8 bases line up with TRBD1. V shed 1 base, J shed 6 bases, and the junction held 4 bases outside the gene matches. The CDR3 sequence is 13 residues long. In germline, CDR1 is SQVTM, CDR2 ANQGSEA. The CDR3 DNA follows: TGCAGCGTTGAAGGGGGGACAGGACCTGAAGCTTTCTTT. This sequence encodes CSVEGGTGPEAFF.

This clone occurred a few times. This chain links TRBV6-1 with TRBJ1-4; TRBD1 aligns across 9 bases. After removal of 5 bases from V and 8 bases from J, the junction contained 6 bases not matched to a gene. The germline V gene has CDR1 MNHNS and CDR2 SASEGT. This CDR3 has 14 residues. The CDR3 DNA sequence: TGTGCCAGCAGTACAGGGGGCACCTCGGAAAAACTGTTTTTT. Encoded protein: CASSTGGTSEKLFF.

The chain joins TRBV29-1 to TRBJ1-5; 7 positions match TRBD1. The germline V gene has CDR1 SQVTM and CDR2 ANQGSEA. After removal of 6 bases from V and 7 bases from J, the junction contained 15 bases not matched to a gene. The CDR3 totals 15 residues. In DNA form, the CDR3 reads TGCAGCGTGGGGGCCGGACAGGCCTCGGGGCAGCCCCAGCATTTT. This encodes CSVGAGQASGQPQHF.

The gene calls are TRBV19 and TRBJ1-2, with 9 bases lining up with TRBD1. CDR1 and CDR2 from the germline V gene are LNHDA and SQIVND (reference sequence). The CDR3 runs to 16 residues. J was trimmed by 2 bases and V by 10 bases; bases with no gene match: 14. The CDR3 loop reads CATQRRTGAENYGYTF. CDR3 coding DNA: TGTGCCACCCAAAGGAGGACAGGGGCGGAGAACTATGGCTACACCTTC. Using reference TRBV19 and TRBJ1-2 for the parts outside the CDR3, the full variable domain is DGGITQSPKYLFRKEGQNVTLSCEQNLNHDAMYWYRQDPGQGLRLIYYSQIVNDFQKGDIAEGYSVSREKKESFPLTVTSAQKNPTAFYLCATQRRTGAENYGYTFGSGTRLTVV.

V gene TRBV19 combines with J gene TRBJ2-5; 11 bases fit TRBD2. Per the germline V gene, CDR1 is LNHDA and CDR2 is SQIVND (reference sequence). CDR3 length equals 14 residues. The J segment lost 6 bases and the V segment lost 5 bases, leaving 5 bases of the junction unmatched. CDR3 sequence reads: CASSPLAGGKTQYF. CDR3 in DNA: TGTGCCAGTAGTCCTTTAGCGGGAGGGAAGACCCAGTACTTC.

The chain recombines TRBV5-1 with TRBJ2-7; TRBD2 agrees at 8 bases. This CDR3 region has 15 residues. Germline values: CDR1 SGHRS, CDR2 YFSETQ. V gave up 0 bases and J gave up 4 bases; unmatched junction bases: 6. The CDR3 reads CASSLEGGGRYEQYF. The CDR3 DNA sequence: TGCGCCAGCAGCTTGGAGGGCGGCGGGAGGTACGAGCAGTACTTC.

The V call is TRBV9, the J call TRBJ2-1; 8 nucleotides match TRBD2. V was clipped by 3 bases and J by 1 base; unmatched bases: 3. The CDR3 runs to 15 residues. Germline V gene sequence: CDR1 SGDLS, CDR2 YYNGEE. CDR3 DNA: TGTGCCAGCAGCGGTAGCGGGAATTCCTACAATGAGCAGTTCTTC. Its protein is CASSGSGNSYNEQFF.

The chain is built from TRBV18 and TRBJ1-2; no definite D call. Germline V lookup: CDR1 KGHSH, CDR2 LQKENI. This CDR3 contains 14 residues. V lost 1 base and J lost 8, with 14 bases in between. The CDR3 loop is CASSPLLSEEGYTF. In DNA form, the CDR3 reads TGTGCCAGCTCACCACTATTGTCCGAGGAAGGCTACACCTTC.

The V gene is TRBV9, the J gene TRBJ1-2, with D hard to call. CDR3 length equals 14 residues. Germline V CDR1 and CDR2: SGDLS, YYNGEE. The germline V and J ends were trimmed by 0 bases and 7 bases, with 13 bases remaining between them. Here the CDR3 DNA reads TGTGCCAGCAGCGTAGCTCTAGGAAGTCTTGGCTACACCTTC. It yields the protein CASSVALGSLGYTF.

DNA of the CDR3: TGTGCCAGCAGCGTAAGCCGGGAGAGCCGGTACAATGAGCAGTTCTTC. Translating it yields CASSVSRESRYNEQFF. The V and J genes are TRBV9 and TRBJ2-1; tentatively, D is TRBD2 (6 bases). V was pared by 1 base and J by 4 bases, with 15 bases between. Germline values: CDR1 SGDLS, CDR2 YYNGEE. The CDR3 contains 16 residues.

This clone appeared a few times. The J gene is TRBJ2-2, the V gene TRBV9, with TRBD2 matching over 11 bases. Germline lookup yields CDR1 SGDLS and CDR2 YYNGEE. This CDR3 has 16 residues. With 3 bases clipped from V and 6 bases from J, the junction kept 7 bases outside the gene matches. CDR3 sequence reads: CASSEAPGLAAGELFF. The DNA of the CDR3 is TGTGCCAGCAGCGAGGCTCCGGGACTAGCGGCCGGGGAGCTGTTTTTT. The variable domain in full, completed from reference TRBV9 and TRBJ2-2, reads DSGVTQTPKHLITATGQRVTLRCSPRSGDLSVYWYQQSLDQGLQFLIQYYNGEERAKGNILERFSAQQFPDLHSELNLSSLELGDSALYFCASSEAPGLAAGELFFGEGSRLTVL.